This is a list of T cell receptor beta chains from one sample in a study of response to subunit inactivated influenza vaccine. TCRdb re-called the RT-PCR reads with MiXCR, one entry per CDR3 protein. The data show some 500,000 distinct CDR3 sequences, roughly 23% seen once. Material: CD4+ T cells sorted from PBMCs, obtained 4 to 6 days after vaccination. The receptor set was obtained from a man aged 45-65 years who received an inactivated influenza vaccine. The CDR3 runs from the conserved cysteine through the conserved F or W. Each record gives: clone size, V gene, CDR3 length, D gene, J gene, CDR3 DNA, CDR3 protein. The D gene is left open where the match is weak. A clone size is listed for some rows: how often the clone was seen (once, few, many), or a class if it is expanded.

>many|TRBV7-2|18|TRBD2|TRBJ2-1
TGTGCCAGCAGCTTTTTCGGGCAGGGACTAGCGATCTACAATGAGCAGTTCTTC
CASSFFGQGLAIYNEQFF
>few|TRBV4-3|15|.|TRBJ1-6
TGCGCCAGCAGCCAAGGGACTACCAAAAATTCACCCCTCCACTTT
CASSQGTTKNSPLHF
>.|TRBV5-5|15|.|TRBJ2-2
TGTGCCAGCAGCTTGTCCCAGGGGAGGACCGGGGATCTGTTTTTT
CASSLSQGRTGDLFF
>.|TRBV4-2|14|.|TRBJ2-1
TGTGCCAGCAGCCAAGATCTTAGGGCCGGTGAGCAGTTCTTC
CASSQDLRAGEQFF
>once|TRBV20-1|15|.|TRBJ2-2
TGCAGTGCTAGGGGGACCCGGGGGCGGATCGGGGAGCTGTTTTTT
CSARGTRGRIGELFF
>.|TRBV6-1|16|TRBD1|TRBJ2-7
TGTGCCAGCAGGCCCGGGACAGGGATCGGATCCTACGAGCAGTACTTC
CASRPGTGIGSYEQYF
>few|TRBV6-1|15|TRBD2|TRBJ2-3
TGTGCCAGCAGTGAAGCGAGACTAGCGGCAGATACGCAGTATTTT
CASSEARLAADTQYF
>few|TRBV28|13|.|TRBJ1-2
TGTGCCAGCACGTTTCGGGATAACTATGGCTACACCTTC
CASTFRDNYGYTF
>few|TRBV12-3/TRBV12-4|15|.|TRBJ2-3
TGTGCCAGCACCTCTTTGGGGGGCGGCGCAGATACGCAGTATTTT
CASTSLGGGADTQYF
>few|TRBV7-9|16|.|TRBJ2-1
TGTGCCAGCAGCTTAGTCGGTTTGGGTCAGTCACATGAGCAGTTCTTC
CASSLVGLGQSHEQFF
>.|TRBV7-2|14|.|TRBJ2-7
TGTGCCAGCAGCCCCGCTTCACGGGGCAAAGAGCAGTACTTC
CASSPASRGKEQYF
>.|TRBV6-1|11|.|TRBJ2-3
TGTGCCAGGATAGAGGGAAATACGCAGTATTTT
CARIEGNTQYF
>many|TRBV28|14|.|TRBJ1-6
TGTGCCAGCAGGCCAACAACAAAGGTTTCACCCCTCCACTTT
CASRPTTKVSPLHF
>few|TRBV28|14|.|TRBJ2-1
TGTGCCAGCACCGTAGGGGATTCCTACAATGAGCAGTTCTTC
CASTVGDSYNEQFF
>few|TRBV27|15|.|TRBJ2-2
TGTGCCAGCAGTTTATCACCGACGAACACCGGGGAGCTGTTTTTT
CASSLSPTNTGELFF
>few|TRBV2|14|TRBD1|TRBJ2-2
TGTGCCAGCAGAACCGGGACAGACACCGGGGAGCTGTTTTTT
CASRTGTDTGELFF
>few|TRBV6-5|13|.|TRBJ1-2
TGTGCCAGCAGTTCTCACAGGGCGAACAGCTACACCTTC
CASSSHRANSYTF
>.|TRBV10-3|14|TRBD1|TRBJ2-7
TGTGCCATCAGGGACGGACAGGGGGCTCACGAGCAGTACTTC
CAIRDGQGAHEQYF
>few|TRBV9|14|.|TRBJ2-5
TGTGCCAGCAGCGATCGACAGGTTGGAGAGACCCAGTACTTC
CASSDRQVGETQYF
>.|TRBV5-6|16|TRBD2|TRBJ2-3
TGTGCCAGCAGCTTGGCCAGGCGGGGGAACACAGATACGCAGTATTTT
CASSLARRGNTDTQYF
>.|TRBV25-1|14|TRBD2|TRBJ2-1
TGTGCCAGCAGTAAAACTAGCGGGAGATATGAGCAGTTCTTC
CASSKTSGRYEQFF
>.|TRBV11-2|12|.|TRBJ2-3
TGTGCCAGCAGGTGGAACACAGATACGCAGTATTTT
CASRWNTDTQYF
>.|TRBV2|13|TRBD1|TRBJ2-6
TGTGCCAAAGGGGGCAGTGGGGCCAACGTCCTGACTTTC
CAKGGSGANVLTF
>once|TRBV29-1|16|TRBD2|TRBJ2-1
TGCAGCGTTGAAGTAACTAGCGGTATCCTACTCAATGAGCAGTTCTTC
CSVEVTSGILLNEQFF
>few|TRBV7-8|16|TRBD2|TRBJ2-1
TGTGCCAGCAGCTTACCCCCGGGACTAGGAAGCAATGAGCAGTTCTTC
CASSLPPGLGSNEQFF
>.|TRBV12-3/TRBV12-4|14|.|TRBJ1-5
TGTGCCAGCAGTTGGGCAGGCAACGGACAGCCCCAGCATTTT
CASSWAGNGQPQHF
>.|TRBV18|14|.|TRBJ2-1
TGTGCCAGCTCACCTCCGGGACGTTTCAATGAGCAGTTCTTC
CASSPPGRFNEQFF
>.|TRBV20-1|18|TRBD1|TRBJ1-2
TGCAGTGCTACTGCCGCGGGGACAGGGGGAATAATAGCATCGGGCTACACCTTC
CSATAAGTGGIIASGYTF
>.|TRBV2|14|.|TRBJ2-2
TGTGCCAGCAGCGTGCAAAGCATGGGAGGGGAGCTGTTTTTT
CASSVQSMGGELFF
>many|TRBV7-2|16|.|TRBJ2-1
TGTGCCAGCAGCTTAGCCCATAGCGGAGTCTACAATGAGCAGTTCTTC
CASSLAHSGVYNEQFF
>.|TRBV24-1|16|TRBD2|TRBJ2-3
TGTGCCACCAGTGGTTCGGGCCGCGGGAGGGCGGATACGCAGTATTTT
CATSGSGRGRADTQYF
>few|TRBV3-1|15|.|TRBJ1-4
TGTGCCAGCAGTGACATAGACGCAACTAATGAAAAACTGTTTTTT
CASSDIDATNEKLFF
>once|TRBV21-1|15|.|TRBJ2-5
TGTGCCAGCAGCAGAAAATGGGGGGAGAAAGAGACCCAGTACTTC
CASSRKWGEKETQYF
>.|TRBV28|11|.|TRBJ2-1
TGTGCCAGCAGTATCAGGCGGGAGCAGTTCTTC
CASSIRREQFF
>few|TRBV12-3/TRBV12-4|12|.|TRBJ2-4
TGTGCCAGCAGTTTTTACGGGAACATTCAGTACTTC
CASSFYGNIQYF
>few|TRBV1|16|.|TRBJ2-2
TGCACCAGCAGCGTCACTAGCGGGTCGAACACCGGGGAGCTGTTTTTT
CTSSVTSGSNTGELFF
>.|TRBV7-9|15|TRBD1|TRBJ2-2
TGTGCCAGCAGGAGGACAGGGGCACACACCGGGGAGCTGTTTTTT
CASRRTGAHTGELFF
>.|TRBV28|16|TRBD2|TRBJ2-7
TGTGCCAGCAGTTTCGCTCGGGGGCGGGGGGCCTACGAGCAGTACTTC
CASSFARGRGAYEQYF
>many|TRBV5-1|14|.|TRBJ1-1
TGTGCCAGCAGCTTGGTTGGGGGGAACACTGAAGCTTTCTTT
CASSLVGGNTEAFF
>.|TRBV12-3/TRBV12-4|15|TRBD2|TRBJ2-1
TGTGCCAGCAGTGCTAGCGGGGGGGCCTACAATGAGCAGTTCTTC
CASSASGGAYNEQFF
>.|TRBV29-1|12|.|TRBJ2-5
TGCAGCGTCGACCGAGGATCGGAGACCCAGTACTTC
CSVDRGSETQYF
>few|TRBV11-2|13|.|TRBJ2-1
TGTGCCAGCAGCTTAGAACGGATCGACGAGCAGTTCTTC
CASSLERIDEQFF